A single sample gave rise to the 8 T cell receptor beta chains below, sequenced in a study of blood T cell repertoires in COVID-19. The method was immunoSEQ multiplex PCR; TCRdb's version includes in-frame clones alone and lacks a portion of them. The sample has more than 130,000 clones; roughly 90% are singletons. The specimen sequenced was peripheral blood. All receptors derive from a man aged 50 to 59 with active or convalescent COVID-19.

The chain couples TRBV5-5 to TRBJ2-1, with D perhaps matching TRBD1 (5 bases). The germline CDR1 and CDR2 sequences are SGHKS and YYEKEE (reference sequence). V lost 4 bases and J 5 bases, leaving 16 bases between the germline ends. This CDR3 spans 15 amino acids. CDR3 nucleotide sequence: TGTGCCAGCAGCCACACAGGACAAAGCAACAATGAGCAGTTCTTC. Its translation is CASSHTGQSNNEQFF.

V and J are TRBV4-1 and TRBJ1-1; possibly TRBD1 for D (5 bases). The CDR3 sequence is 17 residues long. Germline lookup yields CDR1 MGHRA and CDR2 YSYEKL. Trimming took off 1 base at V and 5 bases at J, with 20 bases between the two ends. The CDR3 reads CASSQGRGRGRGTEAFF. For the CDR3, the DNA is TGCGCCAGCAGCCAAGGAAGGGGCCGAGGGCGGGGAACTGAAGCTTTCTTT.

The gene calls are TRBV25-1 and TRBJ1-2, with D tentatively TRBD1 (5 bases). Trimming took 2 bases from V and 4 from J, leaving 8 bases between them. Per the germline V gene, CDR1 is MGHDK and CDR2 is SYGVNS. The CDR3 length is 13 residues. This chain's CDR3 is CASSEGGLYGYTF. CDR3 DNA: TGTGCCAGCAGTGAAGGGGGACTCTATGGCTACACCTTC.

V usage is TRBV27 and J usage is TRBJ1-4; D gene unclear. CDR1 MNHEY and CDR2 SMNVEV come from the germline V gene (reference sequence). Trimming left V 5 bases short and J 8 bases short, with 12 bases between. This CDR3 is 13 amino acids long. The CDR3 loop is CASSQTGGEKLFF. As DNA, the CDR3 is TGTGCCAGCAGTCAGACGGGTGGGGAAAAACTGTTTTTT.

The CDR3 DNA reads TGCAGCGTAGCTCATCGGACAGGTTCGGCCGGGGAGCTGTTTTTT. This gives the protein CSVAHRTGSAGELFF. The V call is TRBV29-1, the J call TRBJ2-2, with 7 bases aligning to TRBD1. The J segment lost 6 bases and the V segment lost 6 bases, leaving 13 bases of the junction unmatched. CDR3 length equals 15 residues. In germline, CDR1 is SQVTM, CDR2 ANQGSEA.

The chain combines TRBV28 with TRBJ2-3, with 9 bases aligning to TRBD2. The trim removed 6 bases at V and 4 bases at J, leaving 5 bases unmatched. CDR3 length: 14 amino acids. CDR1 MDHEN and CDR2 SYDVKM come from the germline V gene. CDR3 loop: CASSIGTSSDTQYF. CDR3 in DNA: TGTGCCAGCAGCATCGGGACTAGCTCAGATACGCAGTATTTT.

The chain recombines TRBV15 with TRBJ2-7, with TRBD2 matching 7 bases. CDR3 length equals 15 residues. J gave up 3 bases and V 1 base, and 6 bases lay outside the gene matches. In germline, CDR1 is LNHNV, CDR2 YYDKDF (reference sequence). The CDR3 region is CATSRGTGGSYEQYF. CDR3 coding DNA: TGTGCCACCAGCAGAGGGACGGGAGGTAGCTACGAGCAGTACTTC.

This clone was counted a single time. V usage is TRBV15 and J usage is TRBJ1-2, with 7 bases fitting TRBD1. CDR1 and CDR2 (germline): LNHNV, YYDKDF (reference sequence). The CDR3 is 15 residues long. Trimming removed 5 bases from V and 4 bases from J; junction bases left unmatched: 10. This CDR3 is CATSVRDSDLYGYTF. CDR3 bases: TGTGCCACCAGCGTCCGGGACAGCGACCTCTATGGCTACACCTTC.